One and the same sample provided the 25 T cell receptor beta chains below, sequenced in a study of cytomegalovirus exposure and HLA in healthy donors (TCRdb year 2017). The library was built by means of the immunoSEQ multiplex PCR assay. The multiplex PCR relied on a mix of 60 forward primers for TCR Vbeta segments and 13 reverse primers for TCR Jbeta segments. This is the immuneACCESS table as TCRdb keeps it, with only in-frame sequences that have V and J called. A part of the clones is gone; compared with another copy, unresolved V genes explain less than half, and the rest is unexplained. The sample's clone listing holds around 100,000 clones. The ten largest clones add up to 3% to 3.5% of the sample. Sequencing was done on a sample of PBMCs. These receptors all come from a man between 40 and 49 years old in good health and CMV-seronegative.

The V call is TRBV7-2, the J call TRBJ2-7, with D maybe TRBD2 (5 bases). CDR3 size: 14 residues. V lost 4 bases and J lost 2, with 12 bases in between. Germline V lookup: CDR1 SGHTA, CDR2 FQGNSA. For the CDR3, the DNA is TGTGCCAGCAGCTCAGGACTGACCGCCTACGAGCAGTACTTC. Residues: CASSSGLTAYEQYF.

V gene TRBV6-1 combines with J gene TRBJ2-5; weak D call: TRBD1 (5 bases). The assigned J gene may be wrong: the sequence end matches TRBJ2-7 better. This CDR3 is built from 14 residues. The germline V gene encodes CDR1 MNHNS and CDR2 SASEGT. CDR3 bases: TGTGCCAGCACCCAGGGTCGACGGTTATACGAGCAGTACTTC. It encodes CASTQGRRLYEQYF.

This rearrangement joins TRBV5-5 to TRBJ1-1; 7 bases line up with TRBD1. CDR1 SGHKS and CDR2 YYEKEE come from the germline V gene (reference sequence). V lost 2 bases and J lost 1; bases outside the gene matches: 8. The CDR3 loop spans 16 amino acids. CDR3 residues: CASSFAAGGGNTEAFF. CDR3 in DNA: TGTGCCAGCAGCTTCGCGGCAGGGGGTGGGAACACTGAAGCTTTCTTT.

This chain links TRBV30 with TRBJ2-2; TRBD1 matches 8 bases. Trimming cost V 8 bases and J 5 bases; bases outside gene matches: 10. The CDR3 contains 14 residues. CDR1 is GTSNPN and CDR2 is SVGIG in the germline V gene (reference sequence). The CDR3 region is CAHDRGGATGELFF. CDR3 nucleotide sequence: TGTGCCCATGACAGGGGAGGAGCAACCGGGGAGCTGTTTTTT.

This chain joins TRBV7-9 and TRBJ2-1, with D tentatively TRBD2 (5 bases). Germline V gives CDR1 SEHNR, CDR2 FQNEAQ (reference sequence). The germline V and J ends were trimmed by 4 bases and 3 bases, with 16 bases remaining between them. The CDR3 is made up of 16 amino acids. CDR3 bases: TGTGCCAGCAGCTCCCCCCGCGGGCTAAACTACAATGAGCAGTTCTTC. Protein product: CASSSPRGLNYNEQFF.

V usage is TRBV6-6 and J usage is TRBJ1-2; TRBD1 matches 7 bases. The germline V gene encodes CDR1 MNHNY and CDR2 SVGAGI (reference sequence). The CDR3 covers 16 residues. The J segment lost 3 bases and the V segment lost 2 bases, leaving 9 bases of the junction unmatched. The CDR3 sequence: CASSYTGTATDYGYTF. The DNA of the CDR3 is TGTGCCAGCAGTTACACCGGGACAGCCACTGACTATGGCTACACCTTC.

The chain has TRBV9 and TRBJ2-5, with 9 bases that match TRBD2. The V segment lost 2 bases and the J segment 5 bases; nucleotides outside the gene matches: 4. This CDR3 has 14 amino acids. Germline V lookup: CDR1 SGDLS, CDR2 YYNGEE. CDR3 bases: TGTGCCAGCAGCGTTAGCGGGAGTTATGAGACCCAGTACTTC. Its protein product is CASSVSGSYETQYF.

The chain employs TRBV5-1 and TRBJ1-6, with 8 bases matching TRBD1. This CDR3 is built from 18 residues. The junction had 20 bases not matched to a gene; V was cut back by 6 bases and J by 9 bases. The germline V gene encodes CDR1 SGHRS and CDR2 YFSETQ. The CDR3 loop is CASTPGQGLVGLSSPLHF. Here the CDR3 DNA reads TGCGCCAGCACCCCCGGACAGGGCCTTGTGGGGTTGTCTTCACCCCTCCACTTT.

Concerning this clone itself: The final CDR3 position lacks the conserved phenylalanine or tryptophan, pointing to a likely read error. The chain combines TRBV7-2 with TRBJ1-2; D gene unclear. This CDR3 region has 14 residues. Germline V lookup: CDR1 SGHTA, CDR2 FQGNSA. The CDR3 loop reads CASSVAGNPGGYTL. CDR3 in DNA: TGTGCCAGCAGCGTAGCCGGGAACCCAGGTGGCTACACCCTC.

The rearrangement links TRBV19 to TRBJ2-5, with TRBD1 as a possible D gene (6 bases). Germline V gene sequence: CDR1 LNHDA, CDR2 SQIVND (reference sequence). The CDR3 covers 14 residues. V lost 6 bases, J lost 1 base, and 12 bases lay in between. The CDR3: CASSATGLQETQYF. The CDR3 coding sequence is TGTGCCAGTAGCGCGACAGGTCTCCAAGAGACCCAGTACTTC.

The V call is TRBV4-1, the J call TRBJ1-1, with 8 bases identical to TRBD1. The trim removed 1 base at V and 3 bases at J, leaving 4 bases unmatched. CDR3 length: 15 residues. Germline CDR1 and CDR2: MGHRA and YSYEKL. The CDR3 region is CASSQARTGYTEAFF. CDR3 nucleotide sequence: TGCGCCAGCAGCCAAGCCAGGACAGGGTACACTGAAGCTTTCTTT.

CDR3 sequence reads: CAPKELAGWDEQFF. The CDR3 coding sequence is TGCGCCCCAAAGGAACTAGCGGGGTGGGATGAGCAGTTCTTC. The chain employs TRBV4-3 and TRBJ2-1, with 10 nucleotides matching TRBD2. CDR3 size: 14 residues. Trimming cost V 11 bases and J 8 bases; bases outside gene matches: 12. Per germline, CDR1 LGHNA and CDR2 YSLEER.

V gene TRBV4-2 combines with J gene TRBJ2-5; 7 nucleotides agree with TRBD1. The CDR3 consists of 15 residues. The V segment lost 1 base and the J segment 3 bases; nucleotides outside the gene matches: 5. CDR1 LGHNA and CDR2 YNFKEQ come from the germline V gene. The CDR3 DNA follows: TGTGCCAGCAGCCAAGTTGAGGGGGCGGAAGAGACCCAGTACTTC. Protein sequence: CASSQVEGAEETQYF.

The chain's CDR3 is CASSEARTGVTNEKLFF. The CDR3 bases are TGTGCCAGCAGTGAAGCTCGGACAGGGGTAACTAATGAAAAACTGTTTTTT. The rearrangement joins TRBV6-1 to TRBJ1-4, with 9 bases matching TRBD1. The J segment lost 1 base and the V segment lost 0 bases, leaving 3 bases of the junction unmatched. Looked up from germline, CDR1 is MNHNS and CDR2 is SASEGT. The CDR3 is 17 residues long.

The rearrangement links TRBV5-1 to TRBJ1-6; 9 bases match TRBD1. Unmatched junction bases numbered 9, after V lost 4 bases and J lost 13 bases. Per the germline V gene, CDR1 is SGHRS and CDR2 is YFSETQ. This CDR3 comprises 14 residues. The CDR3 region is CASSETGGLEPLHF. CDR3 bases: TGCGCCAGCAGCGAAACAGGGGGCTTGGAGCCCCTCCACTTT.

The CDR3 DNA follows: TGCGCCAGCAGTCAACTACAGGGGGCTAATGAAAAACTGTTTTTT. This encodes CASSQLQGANEKLFF. The chain carries TRBV10-2 and TRBJ1-4, with 8 bases identical to TRBD1. The CDR3 contains 15 residues. V was clipped by 5 bases and J by 3 bases; unmatched bases: 5. The germline V gene encodes CDR1 WSHSY and CDR2 SAAADI.

The rearrangement links TRBV19 to TRBJ1-2, with no clear D. The CDR3 has 12 residues. V dropped 7 bases and J dropped 4 bases, with 10 bases sitting between them. Germline V lookup: CDR1 LNHDA, CDR2 SQIVND (reference sequence). The CDR3 here is CASTESFYGYTF. Here the CDR3 DNA reads TGTGCCAGTACCGAGAGCTTCTATGGCTACACCTTC.

The rearrangement links TRBV12-5 to TRBJ2-1, with 9 bases identical to TRBD2. The CDR3 is 16 amino acids. Germline CDR1 is LGHNT and CDR2 is FRNRAP. Trimming took 1 base from V and 8 from J; bases not matched to a gene: 9. CDR3 DNA sequence: TGTGCTAGTGGTTTGGCCCGCGGGAGGGGGCCCTATGAGCAGTTCTTC. This sequence encodes CASGLARGRGPYEQFF. The whole variable domain, filled in from reference TRBV12-5 and TRBJ2-1, reads DARVTQTPRHKVTEMGQEVTMRCQPILGHNTVFWYRQTMMQGLELLAYFRNRAPLDDSGMPKDRFSAEMPDATLATLKIQPSEPRDSAVYFCASGLARGRGPYEQFFGPGTRLTVL.

This sequence joins TRBV9 and TRBJ1-5; 9 nucleotides match TRBD1. V lost 0 bases to trimming and J lost 7 bases; unmatched junction nucleotides: 2. The CDR3 contains 14 residues. Germline lookup yields CDR1 SGDLS and CDR2 YYNGEE. CDR3 DNA: TGTGCCAGCAGCGTAGGACAGGGGGGCCAGCCCCAGCATTTT. Its translation: CASSVGQGGQPQHF. The variable domain in full, with the rest retrieved from reference TRBV9 and TRBJ1-5, is DSGVTQTPKHLITATGQRVTLRCSPRSGDLSVYWYQQSLDQGLQFLIQYYNGEERAKGNILERFSAQQFPDLHSELNLSSLELGDSALYFCASSVGQGGQPQHFGDGTRLSIL.

The rearrangement links TRBV19 to TRBJ1-6, with a weak D call TRBD1 (6 bases). Germline values: CDR1 LNHDA, CDR2 SQIVND (reference sequence). CDR3 length equals 14 residues. V shed 3 bases and J shed 8 bases, with 11 bases lying between them. The CDR3 DNA reads TGTGCCAGTAGTATCAGGGGCCTAGATTCACCCCTCCACTTT. This gives the protein CASSIRGLDSPLHF.

This chain uses TRBV5-4 with TRBJ1-1, with D perhaps matching TRBD1 (5 bases). V lost 7 bases and J 1 base, leaving 11 bases between the germline ends. The CDR3 loop spans 13 amino acids. Germline CDR1 and CDR2: SGHNT and YYREEE (reference sequence). CDR3 nucleotides: TGTGCCAGCGGGACTCATAAGAACACTGAAGCTTTCTTT. This sequence encodes CASGTHKNTEAFF.

The rearrangement joins TRBV7-2 to TRBJ2-7, with D possibly TRBD2 on 6 matching bases. Germline-derived CDR1 and CDR2 are SGHTA and FQGNSA. Trimming left V 5 bases short and J 2 bases short, with 13 bases between. The length of the CDR3 is 14 residues. The CDR3 nucleotides read TGTGCCAGCAGCCCGGGACTTCCCCCCTACGAGCAGTACTTC. Translated, it gives CASSPGLPPYEQYF.

V usage is TRBV27 and J usage is TRBJ2-7; D perhaps matches TRBD1 (6 bases). There are 14 residues in the CDR3. V was pared by 4 bases and J by 4 bases, with 14 bases between. Germline V lookup: CDR1 MNHEY, CDR2 SMNVEV (reference sequence). CDR3 DNA: TGTGCCAGCAGTTGGACGCCTAGGGGGTACGAGCAGTACTTC. Encoded protein: CASSWTPRGYEQYF.

The rearrangement uses TRBV7-6 and TRBJ2-5; 7 bases are a match to TRBD2. V lost 1 base, J lost 11 bases, and 4 bases stayed unmatched. CDR1 is SGHVS, CDR2 FNYEAQ, per germline. The length of the CDR3 is 12 residues. The CDR3 region is CASSLVDGRQYF. For the CDR3, the DNA is TGTGCCAGCAGCTTAGTTGACGGGAGGCAGTACTTC.

This sequence joins TRBV6-5 and TRBJ1-4, with D possibly TRBD1 on 6 matching bases. Deletions cut 6 bases from V and 0 bases from J, with 11 bases between. This CDR3 is built from 15 residues. From germline, CDR1 is MNHEY and CDR2 SVGAGI. The CDR3 is CASRDSGATNEKLFF. The CDR3 DNA is TGTGCCAGCAGGGACTCAGGGGCAACTAATGAAAAACTGTTTTTT.